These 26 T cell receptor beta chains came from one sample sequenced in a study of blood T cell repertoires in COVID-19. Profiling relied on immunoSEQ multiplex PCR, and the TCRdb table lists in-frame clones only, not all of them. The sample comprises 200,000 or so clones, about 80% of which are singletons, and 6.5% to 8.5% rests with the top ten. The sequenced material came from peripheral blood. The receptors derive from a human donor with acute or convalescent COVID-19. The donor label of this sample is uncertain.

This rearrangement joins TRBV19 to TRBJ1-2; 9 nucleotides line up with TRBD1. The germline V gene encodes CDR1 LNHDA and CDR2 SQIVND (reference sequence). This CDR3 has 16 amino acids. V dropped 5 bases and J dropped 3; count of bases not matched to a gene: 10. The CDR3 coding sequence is TGTGCCAGTAGTCTCGCCTTGGGACAGGGAGACTATGGCTACACCTTC. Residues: CASSLALGQGDYGYTF. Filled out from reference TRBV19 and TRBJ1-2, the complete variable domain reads DGGITQSPKYLFRKEGQNVTLSCEQNLNHDAMYWYRQDPGQGLRLIYYSQIVNDFQKGDIAEGYSVSREKKESFPLTVTSAQKNPTAFYLCASSLALGQGDYGYTFGSGTRLTVV.

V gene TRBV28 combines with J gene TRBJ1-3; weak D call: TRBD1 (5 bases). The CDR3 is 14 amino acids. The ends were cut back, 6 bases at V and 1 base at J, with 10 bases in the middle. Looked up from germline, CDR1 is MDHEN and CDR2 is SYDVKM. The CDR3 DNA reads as TGTGCCAGCAGACCTTCAGGGTCTGGAAACACCATATATTTT. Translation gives CASRPSGSGNTIYF.

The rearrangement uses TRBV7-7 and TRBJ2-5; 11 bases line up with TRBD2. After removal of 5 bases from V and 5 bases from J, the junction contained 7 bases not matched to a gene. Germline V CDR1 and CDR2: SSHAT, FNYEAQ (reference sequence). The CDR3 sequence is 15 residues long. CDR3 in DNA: TGTGCCAGCAGCCCCGTAGCGGGAGGGCTGGAGACCCAGTACTTC. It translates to CASSPVAGGLETQYF. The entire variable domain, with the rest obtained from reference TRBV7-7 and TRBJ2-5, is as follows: GAGVSQSPRYKVTKRGQDVTLRCDPISSHATLYWYQQALGQGPEFLTYFNYEAQPDKSGLPSDRFSAERPEGSISTLTIQRTEQRDSAMYRCASSPVAGGLETQYFGPGTRLLVL.

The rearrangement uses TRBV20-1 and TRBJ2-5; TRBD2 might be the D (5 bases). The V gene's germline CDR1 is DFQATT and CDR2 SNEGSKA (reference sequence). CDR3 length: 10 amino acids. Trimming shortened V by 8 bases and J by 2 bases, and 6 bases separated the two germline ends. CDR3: CSTGQETQYF. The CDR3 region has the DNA TGCAGTACGGGACAAGAGACCCAGTACTTC.

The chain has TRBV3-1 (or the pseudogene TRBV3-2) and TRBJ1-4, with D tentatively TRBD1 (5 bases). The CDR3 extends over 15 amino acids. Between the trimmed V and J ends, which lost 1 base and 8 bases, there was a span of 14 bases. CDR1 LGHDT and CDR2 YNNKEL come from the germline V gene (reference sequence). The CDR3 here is CASSQVADTREKLFF. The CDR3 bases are TGTGCCAGCAGCCAAGTCGCGGACACGCGGGAAAAACTGTTTTTT.

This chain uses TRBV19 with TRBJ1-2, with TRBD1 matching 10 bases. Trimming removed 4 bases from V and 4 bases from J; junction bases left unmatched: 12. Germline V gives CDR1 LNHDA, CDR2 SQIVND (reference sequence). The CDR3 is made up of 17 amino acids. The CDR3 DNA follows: TGTGCCAGTAGTAGGGCCGCCGGGACAGGGGTGTTCTATGGCTACACCTTC. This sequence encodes CASSRAAGTGVFYGYTF. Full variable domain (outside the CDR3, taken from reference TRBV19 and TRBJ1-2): DGGITQSPKYLFRKEGQNVTLSCEQNLNHDAMYWYRQDPGQGLRLIYYSQIVNDFQKGDIAEGYSVSREKKESFPLTVTSAQKNPTAFYLCASSRAAGTGVFYGYTFGSGTRLTVV.

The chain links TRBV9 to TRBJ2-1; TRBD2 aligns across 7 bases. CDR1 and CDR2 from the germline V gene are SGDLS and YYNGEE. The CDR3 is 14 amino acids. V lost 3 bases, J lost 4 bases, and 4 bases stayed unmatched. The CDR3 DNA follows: TGTGCCAGCAGCGCCCGGGACTATTACAATGAGCAGTTCTTC. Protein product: CASSARDYYNEQFF.

This chain's CDR3 is CASSVTYEQYF. The CDR3 bases are TGTGCCAGCAGTGTTACCTACGAGCAGTACTTC. V is TRBV2 and J is TRBJ2-7; D is unclear. The CDR3 loop spans 11 amino acids. Trimming removed 4 bases at V and 2 bases at J, with 3 bases between. CDR1 and CDR2 from the germline V gene are SNHLY and FYNNEI.

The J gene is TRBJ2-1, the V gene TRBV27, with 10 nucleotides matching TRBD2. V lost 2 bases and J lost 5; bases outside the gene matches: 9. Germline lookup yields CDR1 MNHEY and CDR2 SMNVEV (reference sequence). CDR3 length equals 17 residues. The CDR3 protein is CASSLNLGLAGDNEQFF. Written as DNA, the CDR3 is TGTGCCAGCAGTTTAAATCTAGGGCTAGCGGGAGACAATGAGCAGTTCTTC.

The CDR3 DNA reads as TGTGCCAGCAGCTCCCGGCGGCGGGACAGGCCAACAACTAATGAAAAACTGTTTTTT. Translation gives CASSSRRRDRPTTNEKLFF. The rearrangement joins TRBV7-8 to TRBJ1-4; the match to TRBD1 covers 8 bases. This CDR3 is built from 19 residues. V lost 4 bases, J lost 0 bases, and 13 bases stayed unmatched. In germline, CDR1 is SGHVS, CDR2 FQNEAQ.

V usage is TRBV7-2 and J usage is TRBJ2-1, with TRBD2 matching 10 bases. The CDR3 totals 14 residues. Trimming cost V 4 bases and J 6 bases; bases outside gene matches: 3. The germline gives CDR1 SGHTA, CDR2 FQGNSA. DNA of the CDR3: TGTGCCAGCAGCTCAAGGACTAGCGGCAATGAGCAGTTCTTC. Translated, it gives CASSSRTSGNEQFF. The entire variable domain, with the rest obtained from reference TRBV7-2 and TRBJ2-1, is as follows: GAGVSQSPSNKVTEKGKDVELRCDPISGHTALYWYRQSLGQGLEFLIYFQGNSAPDKSGLPSDRFSAERTGGSVSTLTIQRTQQEDSAVYLCASSSRTSGNEQFFGPGTRLTVL.

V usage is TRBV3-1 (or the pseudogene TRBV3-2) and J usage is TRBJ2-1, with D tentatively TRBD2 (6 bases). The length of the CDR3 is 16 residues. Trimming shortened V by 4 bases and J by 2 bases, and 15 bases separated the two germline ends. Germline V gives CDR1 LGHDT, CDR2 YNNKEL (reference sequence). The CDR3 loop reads CASSPLGGNAYNEQFF. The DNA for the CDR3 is TGTGCCAGCAGCCCCTTGGGCGGGAACGCCTACAATGAGCAGTTCTTC.

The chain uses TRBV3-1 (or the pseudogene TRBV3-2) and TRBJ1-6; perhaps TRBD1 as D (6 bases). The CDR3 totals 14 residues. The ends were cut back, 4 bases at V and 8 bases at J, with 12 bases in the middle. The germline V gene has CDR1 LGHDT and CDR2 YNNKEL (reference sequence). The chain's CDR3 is CASSLGHKDSPLHF. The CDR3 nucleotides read TGTGCCAGCAGCCTGGGACACAAGGATTCACCCCTCCACTTT.

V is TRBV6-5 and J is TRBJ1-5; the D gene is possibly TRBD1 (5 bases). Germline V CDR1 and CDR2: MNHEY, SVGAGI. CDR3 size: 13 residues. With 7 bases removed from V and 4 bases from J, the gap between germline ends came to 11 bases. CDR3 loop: CASTWGGNQPQHF. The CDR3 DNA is TGTGCCAGCACGTGGGGGGGAAATCAGCCCCAGCATTTT.

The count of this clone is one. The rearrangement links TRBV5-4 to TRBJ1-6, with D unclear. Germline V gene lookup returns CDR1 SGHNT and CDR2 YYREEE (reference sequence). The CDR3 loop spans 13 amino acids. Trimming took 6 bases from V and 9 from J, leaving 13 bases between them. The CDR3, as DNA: TGTGCCAGCACCCCCGGGTCTAGTTCACCCCTCCACTTT. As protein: CASTPGSSSPLHF.

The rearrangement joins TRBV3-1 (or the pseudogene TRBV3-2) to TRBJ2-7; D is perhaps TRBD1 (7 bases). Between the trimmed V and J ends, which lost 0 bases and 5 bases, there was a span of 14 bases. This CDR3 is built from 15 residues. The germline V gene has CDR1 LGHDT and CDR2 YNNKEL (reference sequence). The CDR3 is CASSQDRQGGDEQYF. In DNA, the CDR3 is TGTGCCAGCAGCCAAGATCGTCAGGGGGGCGACGAGCAGTACTTC.

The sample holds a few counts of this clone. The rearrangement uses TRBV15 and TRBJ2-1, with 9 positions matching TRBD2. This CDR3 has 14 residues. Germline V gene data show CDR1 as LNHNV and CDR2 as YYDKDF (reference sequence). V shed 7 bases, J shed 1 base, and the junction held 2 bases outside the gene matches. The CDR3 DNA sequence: TGTGCCACCAAAACTAGCGGGTCCTACAATGAGCAGTTCTTC. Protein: CATKTSGSYNEQFF.

The CDR3 DNA reads TGTGCCAGCAGTAGAGGGACTTGGGACACAGATACGCAGTATTTT. It yields the protein CASSRGTWDTDTQYF. This chain joins TRBV6-5 and TRBJ2-3; D possibly corresponds to TRBD2 (6 bases). The germline V gene encodes CDR1 MNHEY and CDR2 SVGAGI. This CDR3 contains 15 residues. Deletions cut 5 bases from V and 2 bases from J, with 14 bases between.

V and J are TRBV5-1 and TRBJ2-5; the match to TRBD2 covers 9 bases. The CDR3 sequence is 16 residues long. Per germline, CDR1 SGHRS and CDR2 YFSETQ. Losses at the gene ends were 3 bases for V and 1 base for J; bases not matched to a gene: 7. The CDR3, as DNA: TGCGCCAGCAGCTCCCTAGCGGGAAGGGGCCAAGAGACCCAGTACTTC. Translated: CASSSLAGRGQETQYF.

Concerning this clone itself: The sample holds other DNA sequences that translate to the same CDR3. The CDR3 DNA sequence: TGTGCCAGCAGCTTAGACAGGGTGACCGGGGAGCTGTTTTTT. The encoded protein is CASSLDRVTGELFF. This chain uses TRBV7-2 with TRBJ2-2, with D possibly TRBD1 on 6 matching bases. CDR3 length: 14 residues. Trimming took off 1 base at V and 5 bases at J, with 8 bases between the two ends. Germline V gene sequence: CDR1 SGHTA, CDR2 FQGNSA.

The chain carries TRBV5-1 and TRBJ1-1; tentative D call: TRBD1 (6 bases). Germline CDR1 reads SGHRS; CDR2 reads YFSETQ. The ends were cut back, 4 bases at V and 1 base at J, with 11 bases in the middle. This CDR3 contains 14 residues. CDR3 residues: CASSTTGPNTEAFF. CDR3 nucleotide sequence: TGCGCCAGCAGCACGACAGGCCCGAACACTGAAGCTTTCTTT.

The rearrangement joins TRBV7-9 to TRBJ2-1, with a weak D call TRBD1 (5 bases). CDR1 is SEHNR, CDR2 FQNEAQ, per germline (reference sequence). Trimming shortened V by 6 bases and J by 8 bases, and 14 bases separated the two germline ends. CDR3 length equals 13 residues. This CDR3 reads CASRPDSVHEQFF. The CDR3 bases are TGTGCCAGCAGACCAGACAGCGTTCATGAGCAGTTCTTC.

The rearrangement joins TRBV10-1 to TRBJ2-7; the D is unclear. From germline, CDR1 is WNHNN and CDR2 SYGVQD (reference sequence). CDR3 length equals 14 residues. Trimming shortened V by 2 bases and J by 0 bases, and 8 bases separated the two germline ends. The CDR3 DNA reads TGCGCCAGCAGTGAGGCAGGTAACTCCTACGAGCAGTACTTC. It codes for CASSEAGNSYEQYF.

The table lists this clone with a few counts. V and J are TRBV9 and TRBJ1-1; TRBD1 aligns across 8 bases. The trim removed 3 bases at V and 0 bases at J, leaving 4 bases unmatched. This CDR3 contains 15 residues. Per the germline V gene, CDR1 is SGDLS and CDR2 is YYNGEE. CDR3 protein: CASSARDRLNTEAFF. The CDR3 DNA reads TGTGCCAGCAGCGCCCGGGACAGGTTGAACACTGAAGCTTTCTTT.

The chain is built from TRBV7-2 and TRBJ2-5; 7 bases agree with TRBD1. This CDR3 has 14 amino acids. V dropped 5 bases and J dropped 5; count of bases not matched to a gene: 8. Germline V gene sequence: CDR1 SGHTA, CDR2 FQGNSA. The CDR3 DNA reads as TGTGCCAGCAGCCCGGACAGGACGCTGGAGACCCAGTACTTC. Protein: CASSPDRTLETQYF.

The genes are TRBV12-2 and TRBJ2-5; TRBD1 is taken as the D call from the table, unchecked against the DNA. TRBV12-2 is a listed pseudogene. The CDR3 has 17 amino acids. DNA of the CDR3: TGTGCAAGTCGCTTAAGGGGGCCATCCGGGCACCGAGAGACCCAGTACTTC. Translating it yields CASRLRGPSGHRETQYF.